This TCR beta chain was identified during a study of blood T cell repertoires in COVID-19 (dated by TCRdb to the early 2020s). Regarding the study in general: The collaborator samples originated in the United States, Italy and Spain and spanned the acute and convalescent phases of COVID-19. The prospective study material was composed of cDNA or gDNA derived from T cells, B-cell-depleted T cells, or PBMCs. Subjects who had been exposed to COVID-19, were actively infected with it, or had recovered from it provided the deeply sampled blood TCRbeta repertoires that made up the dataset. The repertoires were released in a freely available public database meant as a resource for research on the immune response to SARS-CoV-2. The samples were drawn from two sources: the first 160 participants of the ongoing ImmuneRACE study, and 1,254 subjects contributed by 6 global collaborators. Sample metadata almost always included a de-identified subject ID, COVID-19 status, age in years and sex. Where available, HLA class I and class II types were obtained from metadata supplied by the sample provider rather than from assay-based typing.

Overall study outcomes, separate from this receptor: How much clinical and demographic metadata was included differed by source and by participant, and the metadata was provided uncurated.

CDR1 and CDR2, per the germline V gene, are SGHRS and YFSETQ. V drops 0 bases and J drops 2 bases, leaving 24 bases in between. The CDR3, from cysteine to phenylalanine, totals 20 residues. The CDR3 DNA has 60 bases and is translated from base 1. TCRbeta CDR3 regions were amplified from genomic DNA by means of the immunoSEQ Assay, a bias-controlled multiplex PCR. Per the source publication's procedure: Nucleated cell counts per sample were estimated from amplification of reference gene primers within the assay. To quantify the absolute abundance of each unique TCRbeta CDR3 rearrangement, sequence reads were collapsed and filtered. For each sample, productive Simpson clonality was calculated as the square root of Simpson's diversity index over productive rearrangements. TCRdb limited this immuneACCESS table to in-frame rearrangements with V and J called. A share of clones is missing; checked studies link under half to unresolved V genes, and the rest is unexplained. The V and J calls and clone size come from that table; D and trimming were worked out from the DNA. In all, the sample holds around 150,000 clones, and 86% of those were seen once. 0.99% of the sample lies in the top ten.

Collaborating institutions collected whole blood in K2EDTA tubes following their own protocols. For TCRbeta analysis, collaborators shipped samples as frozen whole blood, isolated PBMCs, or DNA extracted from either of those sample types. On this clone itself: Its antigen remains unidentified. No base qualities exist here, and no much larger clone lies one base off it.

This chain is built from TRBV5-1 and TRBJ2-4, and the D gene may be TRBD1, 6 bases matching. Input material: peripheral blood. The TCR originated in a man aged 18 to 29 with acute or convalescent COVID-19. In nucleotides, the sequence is TGCGCCAGCAGCTTGGAAGGGGAAATTTGGGGGCTTTCGACCAAAAACATTCAGTACTTC. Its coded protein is CASSLEGEIWGLSTKNIQYF.